This TCR beta chain was documented in a study of T-cell reconstitution after alpha-beta-depleted transplantation in children. Preparing the TCRbeta library involved the use of unique molecular identifiers. One entry per CDR3 protein, called by TCRdb with MiXCR from the PCR reads. The profile covers 780,000 or so distinct CDR3 sequences, with approximately 15% appearing a single time and roughly 5% taken by the ten largest. Study observations and caveats: Several hundred rapidly expanded clones from non-depleted graft cells reportedly supplied alpha-beta T cells about two months post-transplant. Day-60 TCRbeta diversity that was high in some patients was derived from surviving recipient T cells and thymic progenitors. One year after transplant, T-cell counts and diversity came mostly from newly produced T cells.

The CDR3 sequence is 14 residues long. The germline gives CDR1 SGHRS, CDR2 YFSETQ. This clonotype was found a few times. Its cognate antigen is unknown. An end of the junction differs from the germline gene, which may be a read error. The V gene is TRBV5-1, the J gene TRBJ2-2; the D gene is possibly TRBD1 (5 bases). This specimen was PBMCs, mostly from graft donor cells, taken 360 days after TCRalphabeta/CD19-depleted stem cell transplant. This TCR was sampled from a male patient younger than 18 who had a stem cell transplant for acute lymphoblastic leukemia, so the T cells may come from the graft donor. The CDR3 here is CASRGLPNAGELFF. In nucleotides, the CDR3 is TGCGCCAGCAGGGGGCTACCGAACGCCGGGGAGCTGTTTTTT.